This record concerns one T cell receptor beta chain sequence. Its antigen remains unknown. TCRdb re-called the reads through MiXCR, storing one row per CDR3 protein. The table records 700,000 to 950,000 distinct CDR3 sequences, roughly 33% of them present only once. This entry comes from a study of T cell repertoires in cytomegalovirus infection. Study-wide background: Selected CMV epitopes included recently identified HLA-C-restricted ones as well as well-studied HLA-B-restricted ones.

This CDR3 has 15 residues. After removal of 3 bases from V and 6 bases from J, the junction contained 5 bases not matched to a gene. Germline lookup yields CDR1 SGHVS and CDR2 FNYEAQ. Study-wide results and limits: CMV carriers having the relevant HLA were flagged by cumulative public TCR beta family frequency. The ex vivo response showed dominance by HLA-C-restricted CMV-specific TCR beta clonotypes.

This sequence joins TRBV7-6 and TRBJ2-3; 11 nucleotides line up with TRBD1. This clonotype was obtained from a human donor in good health (CMV status not recorded). Some clones in this sample may be carry-over from other donors' samples. Specimen: cultured CD8+ T cells from PBMCs, collected from culture after CMV antigen stimulation. The CDR3 region has the DNA TGTGCCAGCAGCTTGGGACAGGGGGACGCGGATACGCAGTATTTT. It codes for CASSLGQGDADTQYF. The full variable domain, with the rest looked up from reference TRBV7-6 and TRBJ2-3, is GAGVSQSPRYKVTKRGQDVALRCDPISGHVSLYWYRQALGQGPEFLTYFNYEAQQDKSGLPNDRFSAERPEGSISTLTIQRTEQRDSAMYRCASSLGQGDADTQYFGPGTRLTVL.